This T cell receptor (beta chain) was identified in a study of blood T cell repertoires in COVID-19. Background on the study: The United States, Italy and Spain were the sources of the acute and convalescent COVID-19 samples.

Participant age was roughly 18 to 100 years, and participants resided in around 24 US areas. Researchers sorted participants into cohorts using their self-reported clinical history. The germline CDR1 and CDR2 sequences are LNHDA and SQIVND (reference sequence). Losses at the gene ends were 6 bases for V and 6 bases for J; bases not matched to a gene: 7. The CDR3 consists of 14 residues. Authors' methods: Nucleated cell counts were estimated from reference gene primer amplification. The table came from immunoSEQ multiplex PCR; TCRdb's copy has only in-frame clones and leaves some out. From that table come the V and J calls and clone size; the DNA was used to work out D and trimming. The top ten hold about 3.7% of the sample, which has about 140,000 clones, approximately 84% seen once.

This chain joins TRBV19 and TRBJ2-7; 11 positions match TRBD1. This receptor was taken from a woman aged 50 to 60 with acute COVID-19. The sample was PBMCs or T cells enriched from blood (not recorded which). CDR3 region: CASSGTGGVGEQYF. The CDR3 DNA follows: TGTGCCAGTAGCGGGACAGGGGGAGTGGGCGAGCAGTACTTC.